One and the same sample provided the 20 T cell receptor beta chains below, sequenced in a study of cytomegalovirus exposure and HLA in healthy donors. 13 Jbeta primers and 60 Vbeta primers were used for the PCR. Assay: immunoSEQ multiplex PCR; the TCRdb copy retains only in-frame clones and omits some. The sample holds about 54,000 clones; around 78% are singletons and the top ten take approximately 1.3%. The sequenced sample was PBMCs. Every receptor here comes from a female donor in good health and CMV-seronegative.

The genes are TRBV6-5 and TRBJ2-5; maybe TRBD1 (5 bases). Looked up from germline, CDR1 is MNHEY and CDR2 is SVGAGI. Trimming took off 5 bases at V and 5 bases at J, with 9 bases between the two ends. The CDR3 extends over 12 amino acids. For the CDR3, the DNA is TGTGCCAGCAGTAGACAGTTTGAGACCCAGTACTTC. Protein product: CASSRQFETQYF.

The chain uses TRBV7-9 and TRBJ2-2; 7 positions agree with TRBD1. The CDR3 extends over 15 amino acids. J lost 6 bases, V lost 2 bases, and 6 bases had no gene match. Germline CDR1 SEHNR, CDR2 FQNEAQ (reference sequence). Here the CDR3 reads CASSLSTGYAGELFF. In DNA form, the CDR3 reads TGTGCCAGCAGCTTATCGACAGGGTACGCCGGGGAGCTGTTTTTT.

CDR3 coding DNA: TGCGCCAGCAGCCCCGGGACAGGGATGTACGAGCAGTACTTC. This translates into CASSPGTGMYEQYF. The gene calls are TRBV4-3 and TRBJ2-7, with 9 nucleotides matching TRBD1. J gave up 4 bases and V 4 bases, and 5 bases lay outside the gene matches. The CDR3 runs to 14 residues. Germline V gene lookup returns CDR1 LGHNA and CDR2 YSLEER.

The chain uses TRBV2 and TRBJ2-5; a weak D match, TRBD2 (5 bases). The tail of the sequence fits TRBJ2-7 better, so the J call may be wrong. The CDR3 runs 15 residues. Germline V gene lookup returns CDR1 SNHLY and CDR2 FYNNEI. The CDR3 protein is CASSVAGNLPHEQYF. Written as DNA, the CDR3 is TGTGCCAGCAGTGTAGCCGGGAATCTCCCCCACGAGCAGTACTTC.

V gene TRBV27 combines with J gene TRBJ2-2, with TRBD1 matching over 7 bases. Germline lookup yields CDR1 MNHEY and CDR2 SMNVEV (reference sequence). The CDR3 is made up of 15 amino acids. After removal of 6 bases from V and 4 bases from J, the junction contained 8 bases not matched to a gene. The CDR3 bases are TGTGCCAGCAGCCCGGGGACAGCTGCCACCGGGGAGCTGTTTTTT. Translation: CASSPGTAATGELFF.

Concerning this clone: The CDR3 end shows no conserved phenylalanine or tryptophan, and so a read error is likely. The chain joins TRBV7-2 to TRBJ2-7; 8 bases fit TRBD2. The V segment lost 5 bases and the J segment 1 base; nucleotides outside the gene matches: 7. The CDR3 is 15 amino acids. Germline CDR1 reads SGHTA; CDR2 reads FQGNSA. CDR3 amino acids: CASSQGRGASYEQYS. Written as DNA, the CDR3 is TGTGCCAGCAGCCAGGGGCGGGGGGCTTCCTACGAGCAGTACTCC.

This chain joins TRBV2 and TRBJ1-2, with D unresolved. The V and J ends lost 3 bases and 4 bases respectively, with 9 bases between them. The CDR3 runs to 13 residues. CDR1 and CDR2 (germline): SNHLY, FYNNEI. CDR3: CASSDGRFYGYTF. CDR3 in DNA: TGTGCCAGCAGTGATGGCCGCTTCTATGGCTACACCTTC.

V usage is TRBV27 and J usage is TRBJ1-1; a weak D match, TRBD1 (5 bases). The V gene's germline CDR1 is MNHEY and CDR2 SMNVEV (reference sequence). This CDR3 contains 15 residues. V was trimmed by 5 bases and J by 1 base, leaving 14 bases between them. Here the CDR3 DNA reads TGTGCCAGCAGTCTCCAAGACAGCAAGAACACTGAAGCTTTCTTT. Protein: CASSLQDSKNTEAFF.

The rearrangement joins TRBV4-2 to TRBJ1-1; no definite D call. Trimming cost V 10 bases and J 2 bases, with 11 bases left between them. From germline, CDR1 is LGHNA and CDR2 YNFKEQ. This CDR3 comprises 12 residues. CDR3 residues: CATANLNTEAFF. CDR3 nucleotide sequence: TGTGCCACCGCGAATCTCAACACTGAAGCTTTCTTT.

The chain's CDR3 is CASSMGTGGNQPQHF. The DNA of the CDR3 is TGTGCCAGTAGTATGGGTACAGGGGGCAATCAGCCCCAGCATTTT. V is TRBV19 and J is TRBJ1-5; TRBD1 agrees at 7 bases. Trimming at V came to 3 bases and at J to 2 bases, leaving 4 bases not matched to a gene. The CDR3 totals 15 residues. CDR1 and CDR2 (germline): LNHDA, SQIVND (reference sequence).

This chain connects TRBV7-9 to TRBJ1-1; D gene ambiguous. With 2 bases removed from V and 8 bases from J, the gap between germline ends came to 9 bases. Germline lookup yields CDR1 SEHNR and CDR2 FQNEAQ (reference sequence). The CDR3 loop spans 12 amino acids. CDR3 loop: CASSLISGEAFF. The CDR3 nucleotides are TGTGCCAGCAGCTTAATAAGCGGGGAAGCTTTCTTT.

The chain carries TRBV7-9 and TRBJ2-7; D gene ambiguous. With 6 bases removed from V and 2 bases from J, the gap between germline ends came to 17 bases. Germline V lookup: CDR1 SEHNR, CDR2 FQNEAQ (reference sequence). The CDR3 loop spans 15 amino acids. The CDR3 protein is CASSSPADEAYEQYF. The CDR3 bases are TGTGCCAGCAGTTCGCCAGCCGACGAGGCCTACGAGCAGTACTTC.

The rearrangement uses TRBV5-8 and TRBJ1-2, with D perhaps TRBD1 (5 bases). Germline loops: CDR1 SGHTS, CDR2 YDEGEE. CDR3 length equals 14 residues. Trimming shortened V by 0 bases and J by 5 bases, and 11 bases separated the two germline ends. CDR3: CASSLAGKQYGYTF. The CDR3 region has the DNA TGTGCCAGCAGCTTGGCAGGGAAACAGTATGGCTACACCTTC.

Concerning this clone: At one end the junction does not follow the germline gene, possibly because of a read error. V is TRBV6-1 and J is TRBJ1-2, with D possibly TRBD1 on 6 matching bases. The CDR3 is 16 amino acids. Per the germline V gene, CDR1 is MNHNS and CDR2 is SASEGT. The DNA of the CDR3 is TGTGCCAGCAGTGAATCCCGCCAGGGGTCGGGCTATGGCTACCCCTTC. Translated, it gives CASSESRQGSGYGYPF.

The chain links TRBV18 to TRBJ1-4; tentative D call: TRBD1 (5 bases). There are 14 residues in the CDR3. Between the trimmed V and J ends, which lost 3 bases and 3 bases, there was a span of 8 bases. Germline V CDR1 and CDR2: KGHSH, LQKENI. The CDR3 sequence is CASSPRVPNEKLFF. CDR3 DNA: TGTGCCAGCTCACCCAGGGTACCTAATGAAAAACTGTTTTTT.

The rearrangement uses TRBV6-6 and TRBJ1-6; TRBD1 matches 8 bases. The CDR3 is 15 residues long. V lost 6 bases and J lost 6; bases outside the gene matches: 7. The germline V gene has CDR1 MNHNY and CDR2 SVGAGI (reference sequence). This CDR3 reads CASRETGEGNSPLHF. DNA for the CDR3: TGTGCCAGCAGAGAGACAGGGGAGGGTAATTCACCCCTCCACTTT.

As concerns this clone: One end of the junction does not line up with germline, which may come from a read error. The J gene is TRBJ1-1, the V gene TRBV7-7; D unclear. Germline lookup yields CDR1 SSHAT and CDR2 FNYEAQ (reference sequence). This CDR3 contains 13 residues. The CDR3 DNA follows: TGTGCTAGCAGCCCCACGGAGGACACTGAAGCTTTCTTT. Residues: CASSPTEDTEAFF. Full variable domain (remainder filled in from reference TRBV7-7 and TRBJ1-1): GAGVSQSPRYKVTKRGQDVTLRCDPISSHATLYWYQQALGQGPEFLTYFNYEAQPDKSGLPSDRFSAERPEGSISTLTIQRTEQRDSAMYRCASSPTEDTEAFFGQGTRLTVV.

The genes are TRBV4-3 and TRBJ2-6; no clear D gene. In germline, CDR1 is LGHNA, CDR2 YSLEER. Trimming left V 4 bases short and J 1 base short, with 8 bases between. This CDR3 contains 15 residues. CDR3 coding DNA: TGCGCCAGCAGCCCCGAAACTTCTGGGGCCAACGTCCTGACTTTC. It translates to CASSPETSGANVLTF.

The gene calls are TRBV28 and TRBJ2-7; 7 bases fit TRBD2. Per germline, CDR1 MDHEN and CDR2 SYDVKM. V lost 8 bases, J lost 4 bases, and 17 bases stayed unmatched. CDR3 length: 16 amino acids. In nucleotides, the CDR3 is TGTGCCAGCTCGACCATGGGAGGGCAGAGGACTTACGAGCAGTACTTC. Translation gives CASSTMGGQRTYEQYF.

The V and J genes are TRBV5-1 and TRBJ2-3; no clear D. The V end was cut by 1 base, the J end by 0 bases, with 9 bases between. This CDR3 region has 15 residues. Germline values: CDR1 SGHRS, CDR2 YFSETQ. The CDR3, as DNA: TGCGCCAGCAGCTTGATTACAGTCAGCACAGATACGCAGTATTTT. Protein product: CASSLITVSTDTQYF.